These T cell receptor beta chains were read from a single sample in a study of technical replicates of blood from a few donors. The method was immunoSEQ multiplex PCR; TCRdb's version includes in-frame clones alone and lacks a portion of them. The sample consists of about 82,000 clones, roughly 95% of them appearing once. Sequenced sample: T cells isolated from PBMCs. The receptors derive from a human donor in good health. CDR3s include the opening cysteine and the closing phenylalanine or tryptophan. D genes are given only for firm matches. The size entry is marked missing in some rows and otherwise reads once, few, many or a size class.

d_gene	abundance	v_gene	j_gene	CDR3nt	CDR3aa
NA	once	TRBV4-1	TRBJ2-7	TGCGCCAGCAGCCTCCTAGGGAGCCCCGAGCAGTACTTC	CASSLLGSPEQYF
NA	NA	TRBV13	TRBJ2-7	TGTGCCAGCAGCTTAGGGTTAACAGGGAATTACGAGCAGTACTTC	CASSLGLTGNYEQYF
TRBD1	NA	TRBV6-5	TRBJ1-2	TGTGCCAGCAGTTACTCGACAGGGGGCGAGGTGGGCTACACCTTC	CASSYSTGGEVGYTF
NA	NA	TRBV19	TRBJ2-2	TGTGCCAGTAGTATCGTTACCGGGGAGCTGTTTTTT	CASSIVTGELFF
NA	NA	TRBV30	TRBJ2-2	TGTGCCTGGAGTAGCTCGCGGGCCACCGGGGAGCTGTTTTTT	CAWSSSRATGELFF
NA	once	TRBV28	TRBJ1-1	TGTGCCAGCAGTTCTAATGCCGCTTTCTTT	CASSSNAAFF
NA	NA	TRBV5-6	TRBJ2-3	TGTGCCAGCAGCTCCTACACAGATACGCAGTATTTT	CASSSYTDTQYF
TRBD2	once	TRBV19	TRBJ2-1	TGTGCCAGTAGTTCGGGGACTACGACCTACAATGAGCAGTTCTTC	CASSSGTTTYNEQFF
TRBD1	NA	TRBV6-5	TRBJ1-1	TGTGCCAGCAGTTACTCTATGACAGGGGGATCTGAAGCTTTCTTT	CASSYSMTGGSEAFF
TRBD1	NA	TRBV7-9	TRBJ1-3	TGTGCCAGCAGCCATAAACAGGGGAGCTCTGGAAACACCATATATTTT	CASSHKQGSSGNTIYF
TRBD1	NA	TRBV7-3	TRBJ2-2	TGTGCCAGCAGTCGTACAGGGGTATCATCATACGGGGAGCTGTTTTTT	CASSRTGVSSYGELFF
NA	NA	TRBV19	TRBJ2-7	TGTGCCAGTAGTGGCCGGGACTGGAGCTCCTACGAGCAGTACTTC	CASSGRDWSSYEQYF
NA	NA	TRBV5-4	TRBJ2-5	TGTGCCAGCAGCGAGGACAGCTATCAAGAGACCCAGTACTTC	CASSEDSYQETQYF
NA	NA	TRBV6-5	TRBJ2-7	TGTGCCAGCAGTTACTCGAATATCAGGTCCTACGAGCAGTACTTC	CASSYSNIRSYEQYF
TRBD1	NA	TRBV7-9	TRBJ1-1	TGTGCCAGCAGCCAAAGACAGGGGGCGCTCCCTGAAGCTTTCTTT	CASSQRQGALPEAFF
NA	NA	TRBV10-2	TRBJ1-3	TGCGCCAGCAGGGGTGGAGTAGAAAACACCATATATTTT	CASRGGVENTIYF
TRBD2	NA	TRBV19	TRBJ2-3	TGTGCCAGTAGTATTTGGACTAGCGGACCGCGCCACGATACGCAGTATTTT	CASSIWTSGPRHDTQYF
TRBD2	NA	TRBV25-1	TRBJ2-1	TGTGCCAGCACAGCGGGAGGTACCTACAATGAGCAGTTCTTC	CASTAGGTYNEQFF
NA	NA	TRBV5-1	TRBJ1-2	TGCGCCAGCAGCGGCTACAGGACTAACTATGGCTACACCTTC	CASSGYRTNYGYTF
TRBD1	NA	TRBV19	TRBJ1-2	TGTGCCAGTAGGGTTCAACAGGGGTATGGCTACACCTTC	CASRVQQGYGYTF
TRBD2	NA	TRBV5-6	TRBJ2-1	TGTGCCAGCAGCTTACCTAGCGGGAGTACCGGTGAGCAGTTCTTC	CASSLPSGSTGEQFF
NA	once	TRBV11-2	TRBJ2-5	TGTGCCAGCAATGGGGGGACGGCGACCCAGTACTTC	CASNGGTATQYF
TRBD1	NA	TRBV9	TRBJ2-2	TGTGCCAGCAGCTCAAGTTCGCGGGGACAGGGAAACACCGGGGAGCTGTTTTTT	CASSSSSRGQGNTGELFF
NA	NA	TRBV30	TRBJ1-2	TGTGCCTGGTTGACAGGCGAAGACTATGGCTACACCTTC	CAWLTGEDYGYTF
TRBD1	NA	TRBV6-1	TRBJ2-1	TGTGCCAGTTCACGGGACAGATACAATGAGCAGTTCTTC	CASSRDRYNEQFF
NA	NA	TRBV28	TRBJ1-5	TGTGCCAGCAGTTTATTGGAGGGGAATCAGCCCCAGCATTTT	CASSLLEGNQPQHF
TRBD1	NA	TRBV7-9	TRBJ1-3	TGTGCCAGCAGCTTGGGGACAGGGGCTGGAAACACCATATATTTT	CASSLGTGAGNTIYF
TRBD2	once	TRBV13	TRBJ2-7	TGTGCCAGCAGCCTGGGGACTAGCGGGAGTTGGGGGGACGAGCAGTACTTC	CASSLGTSGSWGDEQYF
TRBD1	NA	TRBV7-2	TRBJ2-1	TGTGCCAGCAGCCCTTTAGGACAGGGGGTTTACAATGAGCAGTTCTTC	CASSPLGQGVYNEQFF
NA	few	TRBV30	TRBJ1-1	TGTGCCTGGAGTCTTATTGCAGGTTTAGCTTTCTTT	CAWSLIAGLAFF
TRBD1	NA	TRBV28	TRBJ2-7	TGTGCCAGCAGACGACAGGGTCGAGACGAGCAGTACTTC	CASRRQGRDEQYF
NA	NA	TRBV19	TRBJ2-7	TGTGCCAGTAACAACCCGTTCGAGGGAACCTACGAGCAGTACTTC	CASNNPFEGTYEQYF
TRBD2	NA	TRBV19	TRBJ2-1	TGTGCCAGTAGTATTATGGGGGGACTAGCGGGAGGGGGGTTTTACAATGAGCAGTTCTTC	CASSIMGGLAGGGFYNEQFF
NA	NA	TRBV5-3	TRBJ1-1	TGTGCCAGAAGCTCGGACAGATACCCCACTGAAGCTTTCTTT	CARSSDRYPTEAFF
TRBD1	NA	TRBV5-1	TRBJ2-7	TGCGCCAGCAGATGGGACAGGAGCGAGCAGTACTTC	CASRWDRSEQYF
TRBD2	NA	TRBV6-5	TRBJ2-7	TGTGCCAGCAAGCCGGCGGGAGAATTCCCCGAGCAGTACTTC	CASKPAGEFPEQYF
NA	NA	TRBV7-2	TRBJ2-1	TGTGCCAGCAGCTTAAAGTACGGCGGTGAGCAGTTCTTC	CASSLKYGGEQFF
TRBD1	NA	TRBV7-2	TRBJ2-2	TGTGCCAGCAGCTCTGGACAGGGAGGATCCGGGGAGCTGTTTTTT	CASSSGQGGSGELFF
NA	NA	TRBV5-1	TRBJ2-7	TGCGCCAGCAGCCCAGATTTATCGGGCGAGCAGTACTTC	CASSPDLSGEQYF
TRBD2	NA	TRBV4-1	TRBJ2-7	TGCGCCAGCAGCCAAGATCTGCTGCTGGCTAGCGGGAGTTACGAGCAGTACTTC	CASSQDLLLASGSYEQYF
NA	NA	TRBV11-3	TRBJ2-7	TGTGCCAGCAGCCCCGAGGGCTACGAGCAGTACTTC	CASSPEGYEQYF
NA	once	TRBV9	TRBJ2-1	TGTGCCAGCAGCGTAGAAATGGGCACGAGAGAGCAGTTCTTC	CASSVEMGTREQFF
NA	NA	TRBV10-1	TRBJ2-7	TGCGCCAGCAGTGAGTCCGGGGAAGGAGTGGACGAGCAGTACTTC	CASSESGEGVDEQYF